This TCR beta chain was identified in a study of cytomegalovirus exposure and HLA in healthy donors. The PCR used 60 Vbeta and 13 Jbeta primers. Data came from immunoSEQ multiplex PCR; TCRdb stores just in-frame clones and leaves some out. The data show around 180,000 clones, about 78% seen once. V was pared by 5 bases and J by 10 bases, with 11 bases between. CDR1 DFQATT and CDR2 SNEGSKA come from the germline V gene (reference sequence). This CDR3 region has 10 residues. Donors sampled were nominally healthy, though unrecorded immune exposures were likely. Specimen: PBMCs. The chain has TRBV20-1 and TRBJ1-1, with D unresolved. This sequence was found in a man aged 55-75 years in good health and CMV-seronegative. The CDR3 is CSAEGIAAFF. The CDR3 DNA follows: TGCAGTGCTGAGGGAATAGCAGCTTTCTTT.